Listed below are T cell receptor beta chains from one sample, sequenced in a study of cytomegalovirus exposure and HLA in healthy donors. Sequencing used immunoSEQ multiplex PCR; TCRdb keeps in-frame clones, though not all of them. The sample records around 180,000 clones, 75% to 90% being singletons. Sequencing was carried out using PBMCs. All receptors come from a boy aged 2 to 9 in good health and CMV-seronegative. Both conserved end residues are part of each CDR3. The D gene is left open where the match is weak. Expanded clones get a size class; other rows say once, few or many, or leave the size out.

TRBV9,NA,NA,TRBJ2-6,TGTGCCAGCAGCGCCTGGGACTGGGGCGGAGGGGCCAACGTCCTGACTTTC,CASSAWDWGGGANVLTF
TRBV6-6,NA,NA,TRBJ2-7,TGTGCCAGCAGTGACAACGGCAGCGAGCAGTACTTC,CASSDNGSEQYF
TRBV29-1,NA,once,TRBJ2-7,TGCAGCGTCCTAGGGGAGGCAGGACGGGATTACGAGCAGTACTTC,CSVLGEAGRDYEQYF
TRBV5-6,NA,NA,TRBJ1-5,TGTGCCAGCAGCTTAAGCACAGGGTCCGACAATCAGCCCCAGCATTTT,CASSLSTGSDNQPQHF
TRBV5-1,NA,NA,TRBJ1-1,TGCGCCAGCAGCTTGTATTCGGGGGGATATGCTTTCTTT,CASSLYSGGYAFF
TRBV5-1,NA,NA,TRBJ1-4,TGCGCCAGCAGCCTCCAGACGACGGGTGAAAAACTGTTTTTT,CASSLQTTGEKLFF
TRBV6-5,NA,NA,TRBJ1-1,TGTGCCAGCACACGGCCAGGGATGAACACTGAAGCTTTCTTT,CASTRPGMNTEAFF
TRBV28,NA,few,TRBJ2-5,TGTGCCAGCAGTTTCCTGGGGGGGCGAGAGACCCAGTACTTC,CASSFLGGRETQYF
TRBV28,TRBD1,NA,TRBJ1-5,TGTGCCAGCAGAGACAGTGGGACAGGGCAGCCCCAGCATTTT,CASRDSGTGQPQHF
TRBV7-2,NA,NA,TRBJ2-3,TGTGCCAGCAGCGGAGAGGGGGGCACAGATACGCAGTATTTT,CASSGEGGTDTQYF
TRBV28,TRBD1,NA,TRBJ2-2,TGTGCCAGCAGTTTATTTTCCGGGACAGGGAGTACCGGGGAGCTGTTTTTT,CASSLFSGTGSTGELFF
TRBV11-2,NA,few,TRBJ1-2,TGTGCCAGCAGCTTAACCCCCCCGGTTGCTGCTCAAAACGATGGCTACACCTTC,CASSLTPPVAAQNDGYTF
TRBV10-3,NA,NA,TRBJ1-6,TGTGCCACCTCCCGTCAGGGGTCACCCCTCCACTTT,CATSRQGSPLHF
TRBV6-4,NA,NA,TRBJ2-2,TGTGCCAGCAGTCGGGGTACCGGGGAGCTGTTTTTT,CASSRGTGELFF
TRBV10-2,TRBD2,NA,TRBJ2-1,TGCGCCAGCAGTGAGTCTCCTAGCGGGAGAGGGCAGTTCTTC,CASSESPSGRGQFF
TRBV6-5,NA,NA,TRBJ2-1,TGTGCCAGCAGGTCGGACATCCTAGTTAACAATGAGCAGTTCTTC,CASRSDILVNNEQFF
TRBV6-5,NA,NA,TRBJ2-3,TGTGCCAGCAGTTACTCACAGAGCACAGATACGCAGTATTTC,CASSYSQSTDTQYF
TRBV20-1,NA,NA,TRBJ1-1,TGCAGCCCCGCAGTGAACACTGAAGCTTTCTTT,CSPAVNTEAFF
TRBV28,TRBD1,few,TRBJ1-5,TGTGCCAGCGCCGGGACAGTTCCCGGGGAGCCCCAGCATTTT,CASAGTVPGEPQHF
TRBV15,NA,once,TRBJ1-1,TGTGCCACCAGCAGAGACCTCACTAACACTGAAGCTTTCTTT,CATSRDLTNTEAFF
TRBV4-1,TRBD1,NA,TRBJ2-2,TGCGCCAGCAGCCAAGATTTGACAGGGGCGAACACCGGGGAGCTGTTTTTT,CASSQDLTGANTGELFF
TRBV28,NA,once,TRBJ1-4,TGTGCCAGCACCTCCGACAGGAAACTGTTTTTT,CASTSDRKLFF
TRBV2,TRBD1,NA,TRBJ2-7,TGTGCCAGCAGTGAAGCGATAAGGGACAGGAGCTCCTACGAGCAGTACTTC,CASSEAIRDRSSYEQYF
TRBV28,NA,few,TRBJ1-2,TGTGCCAGCAGTTCAACGCCGGGTGGCTACACCTTC,CASSSTPGGYTF
TRBV5-1,TRBD1,NA,TRBJ1-1,TGCGCCAGCAGCTCAGCCGGGACAGGGAACACTGAAGCTTTCTTT,CASSSAGTGNTEAFF
TRBV5-1,TRBD2,NA,TRBJ2-2,TGCGCCAGCAGCCCCGGACTAGCGGGGGCAGGAGGGGAGCTGTTTTTT,CASSPGLAGAGGELFF
TRBV6-1,NA,NA,TRBJ2-7,TGTGCCAGCAGTGTTGGCGGTTCCTCCTACGAGCAGTACTTC,CASSVGGSSYEQYF
TRBV6-4,TRBD2,NA,TRBJ2-1,TGTGCCAGCAGTGCCAGCGGGGCCCTCCATGAGCAGTTCTTC,CASSASGALHEQFF
TRBV6-1,NA,NA,TRBJ2-7,TGTGCCAGCAGTGAGCGCGGGGGCGCTTTCTACGAGCAGTACTTC,CASSERGGAFYEQYF
TRBV4-1,TRBD1,once,TRBJ1-3,TGCGCCAGCGCGCCCACCGGGACAGGGACTGGAAACACCATATATTTT,CASAPTGTGTGNTIYF
TRBV5-1,NA,NA,TRBJ1-1,TGCGCCAGCAGCTTGCGGCTCGCAGGGGTGACTGAAGCTTTCTTT,CASSLRLAGVTEAFF
TRBV5-1,TRBD1,NA,TRBJ1-2,TGCGCCAGCAGCCGGACAGGAAGCTATGGCTACACCTTC,CASSRTGSYGYTF
TRBV27,NA,NA,TRBJ1-1,TGTGCCAGCAGTTTACAGGGGTTATGGACTGAAGCTTTCTTT,CASSLQGLWTEAFF